This record looks at one TCR beta chain sequence and its context. Antigen unknown. This entry belongs to a study of CD4 T cells in relation to SARS-CoV-2 and coronaviruses. Unexposed donor CD4+ T cells date from about 2010-2019, before the COVID-19 pandemic. CD4+ T cells were isolated from the cells after about 11 days of culture. Two million PBMCs per well were cultured with around 10 IU/ml IL-2. This table comes from immunoSEQ multiplex PCR, and its TCRdb copy is limited to in-frame clones, with some not included. The data show more than 25,000 clones, around 72% seen once. The sequenced sample was CD4+ T cells from PBMCs, cultured in vitro. The TCR originated in a human donor in good health.

The CDR3 loop is CASSLVSGGIQETQYF. The CDR3 DNA is TGTGCCAGCAGCTTGGTGTCAGGGGGTATCCAAGAGACCCAGTACTTC. The J gene is TRBJ2-5, the V gene TRBV11-2, with 7 bases fitting TRBD1. Germline CDR1 reads SGHAT; CDR2 reads FQNNGV. Losses at the gene ends were 3 bases for V and 1 base for J; bases not matched to a gene: 8. The CDR3 consists of 16 residues.